This paragraph covers one T cell receptor beta chain sequence. Which antigen it targets is not known. No quality values exist for individual bases; no much larger clone is one base distant. The immunoSEQ Assay, a bias-controlled multiplex PCR, was used to amplify TCRbeta CDR3 regions from genomic DNA. In the paper's pipeline: Within the assay, amplification of reference gene primers was used to estimate how many nucleated cells each sample contained. To quantify the absolute abundance of each unique TCRbeta CDR3 rearrangement, sequence reads were collapsed and filtered. For each sample, productive Simpson clonality was calculated as the square root of Simpson's diversity index over productive rearrangements. The table was pulled from immuneACCESS by TCRdb, which kept in-frame rearrangements only. Such tables lose some clones; where checked, under half of the loss comes from unresolved V genes, and the rest has no known cause. V and J calls and clone size are copied from that table; D and trimming were computed from the DNA. Present in this sample are 150,000 or so clones, more than 70% of which were seen just once. The top ten clones comprise roughly 13% of the sample.

The source of the sample is a study of blood T cell repertoires in COVID-19 (dated by TCRdb to the early 2020s). Describing the broader study: Samples from collaborators originated in the United States, Italy and Spain and spanned both the acute and convalescent phases of COVID-19. The material from the prospective study consisted of cDNA or gDNA derived from T cells, B-cell-depleted T cells, or PBMCs. Deeply sampled blood TCRbeta repertoires from subjects exposed to, actively infected with, or recovered from COVID-19 were included in the dataset. A freely available public database, intended as a resource for researchers studying the immune response to SARS-CoV-2, is where the repertoires were released. Samples came from the ongoing ImmuneRACE study (first 160 participants) plus 1,254 subjects from 6 global collaborators. Nearly every sample came with metadata listing a de-identified subject ID, COVID-19 status, age in years and sex. Where available, HLA class I and class II types were taken from metadata supplied by the sample provider and were not determined by assay-based typing. Results and caveats for the whole study, not just this receptor: Clinical and demographic metadata were provided uncurated, with the amount varying by source and participant.

The collaborating institutions used their own protocols to collect whole blood in K2EDTA tubes. For TCRbeta analysis, collaborators shipped samples as frozen whole blood, isolated PBMCs, or DNA extracted from either of those sample types. This sequence originates from a man between 60 and 75 years old with active or convalescent COVID-19. Sequenced input: peripheral blood.

The CDR3 corresponds to CASRQVANYGYTF. The bases read TGTGCCAGCAGGCAGGTTGCTAACTATGGCTACACCTTC. This chain joins TRBV5-5 to TRBJ1-2; the D gene identity is not certain. Measured from the cysteine to the phenylalanine, the CDR3 is 13 residues long. CDR3 DNA only is kept here, 39 bases in frame from base 1. From the germline V gene (reference sequence), CDR1 is SGHKS and CDR2 is YYEKEE. The trim is 5 bases for V and 0 bases for J, with a gap of 8 bases between the germline ends.